This T cell receptor beta chain derives from a study of blood T cell repertoires in COVID-19. This clone was detected only a few times. Some clones are missing from TCRdb's copy, which holds only in-frame ones; the method was immunoSEQ multiplex PCR. Counted here are around 230,000 clones, 82% occurring once; the ten biggest clones make up over 12%. This TCR was recovered from a man in his forties who had recovered from COVID-19. The sequencing input was PBMCs or T cells enriched from blood (not recorded which).

CDR3 residues: CASNKRVRAADTQYF. The CDR3 nucleotides read TGTGCCAGCAATAAGCGGGTCCGGGCGGCGGATACGCAGTATTTT. The chain recombines TRBV28 with TRBJ2-3; D possibly corresponds to TRBD2 (6 bases). This CDR3 has 15 residues. V dropped 7 bases and J dropped 6 bases, with 20 bases sitting between them. The germline V gene has CDR1 MDHEN and CDR2 SYDVKM.